This TCR beta chain was documented in a study of beta chain features in type 1 diabetes. Study findings and constraints: TCRB CDR3 length was moderately but significantly reduced in all four CD4+ subsets of Type 1 diabetes patients.

Germline V gives CDR1 GTSNPN, CDR2 SVGIG (reference sequence). CDR3 length equals 15 residues. Trimming removed 4 bases from V and 0 bases from J, with 13 bases in between. This clone was seen more than once but under ten times. What it recognizes is unknown. Expressed TCRB transcripts were sequenced because the entire RNA isolate underwent reverse transcription. Assay: immunoSEQ multiplex PCR; the TCRdb copy retains only in-frame clones and omits some. The table records some 200,000 clones, 16% of them present only once. Source material: naive CD4+ T cells from blood. The V call is TRBV30, the J call TRBJ1-5; D gene uncertain. This TCR was recovered from a man aged 25 to 40 with type 1 diabetes. The CDR3 spells CAWNPGVHSNQPQHF. The CDR3 coding sequence is TGTGCCTGGAACCCCGGGGTCCATAGCAATCAGCCCCAGCATTTT.